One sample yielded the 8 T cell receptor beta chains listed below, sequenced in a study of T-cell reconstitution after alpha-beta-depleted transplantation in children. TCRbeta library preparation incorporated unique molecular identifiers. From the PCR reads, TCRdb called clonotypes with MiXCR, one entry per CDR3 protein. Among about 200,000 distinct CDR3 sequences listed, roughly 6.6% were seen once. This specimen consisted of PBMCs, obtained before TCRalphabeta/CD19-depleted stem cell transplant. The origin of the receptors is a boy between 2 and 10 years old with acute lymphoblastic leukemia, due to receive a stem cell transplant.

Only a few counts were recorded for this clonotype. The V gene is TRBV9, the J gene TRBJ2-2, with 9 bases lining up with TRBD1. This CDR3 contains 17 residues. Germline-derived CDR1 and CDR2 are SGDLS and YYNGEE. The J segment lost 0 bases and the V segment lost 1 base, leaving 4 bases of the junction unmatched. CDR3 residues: CASSVNRGLANTGELFF. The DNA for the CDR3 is TGTGCCAGCAGCGTAAACAGGGGGCTGGCGAACACCGGGGAGCTGTTTTTT. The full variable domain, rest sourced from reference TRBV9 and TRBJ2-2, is DSGVTQTPKHLITATGQRVTLRCSPRSGDLSVYWYQQSLDQGLQFLIQYYNGEERAKGNILERFSAQQFPDLHSELNLSSLELGDSALYFCASSVNRGLANTGELFFGEGSRLTVL.

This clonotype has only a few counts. CDR3 sequence (DNA): TGCAGTGGACCTTTACTAGCGGGAGGGACGCGCAATGAGCAGTTCTTC. It codes for CSGPLLAGGTRNEQFF. This chain links TRBV20-1 with TRBJ2-1; 13 bases fit TRBD2. V shed 7 bases, J shed 6 bases, and the junction held 12 bases outside the gene matches. CDR1 is DFQATT, CDR2 SNEGSKA, per germline (reference sequence). The CDR3 contains 16 residues.

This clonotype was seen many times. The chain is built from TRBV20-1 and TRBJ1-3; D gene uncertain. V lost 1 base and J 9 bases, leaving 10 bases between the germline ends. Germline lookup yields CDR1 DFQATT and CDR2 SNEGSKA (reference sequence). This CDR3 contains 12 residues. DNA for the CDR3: TGCAGTGCTAGAGGATCCATGGGCACCATATATTTT. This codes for CSARGSMGTIYF.

The CDR3 is CASSLEDRRTGELFF. CDR3 nucleotide sequence: TGTGCCAGCAGCTTAGAGGACAGGCGCACCGGGGAGCTGTTTTTT. The chain has TRBV11-1 and TRBJ2-2, with 7 positions matching TRBD1. Trimming cost V 1 base and J 4 bases; bases outside gene matches: 3. Germline loops: CDR1 SGHAT, CDR2 FQDESV (reference sequence). The CDR3 contains 15 residues.

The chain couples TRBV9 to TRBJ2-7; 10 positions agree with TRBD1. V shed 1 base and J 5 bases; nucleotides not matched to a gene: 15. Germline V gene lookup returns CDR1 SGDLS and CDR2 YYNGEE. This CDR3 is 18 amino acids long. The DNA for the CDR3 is TGTGCCAGCAGCGTACCAGGGGGACAGGGGCCTTCTTGGGACGAGCAGTACTTC. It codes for CASSVPGGQGPSWDEQYF. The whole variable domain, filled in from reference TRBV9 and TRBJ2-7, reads DSGVTQTPKHLITATGQRVTLRCSPRSGDLSVYWYQQSLDQGLQFLIQYYNGEERAKGNILERFSAQQFPDLHSELNLSSLELGDSALYFCASSVPGGQGPSWDEQYFGPGTRLTVT.

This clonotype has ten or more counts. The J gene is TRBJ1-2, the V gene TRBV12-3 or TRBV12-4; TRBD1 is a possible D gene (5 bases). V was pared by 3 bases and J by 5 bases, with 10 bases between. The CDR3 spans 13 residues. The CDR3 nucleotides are TGTGCCAGCAGTTTGCAGGGAATTTATGGCTACACCTTC. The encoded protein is CASSLQGIYGYTF.

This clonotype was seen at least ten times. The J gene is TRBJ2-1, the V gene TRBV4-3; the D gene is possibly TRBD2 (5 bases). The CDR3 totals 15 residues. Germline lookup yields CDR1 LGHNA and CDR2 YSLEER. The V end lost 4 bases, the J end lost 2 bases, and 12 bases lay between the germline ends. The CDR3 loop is CASSLTTTAYNEQFF. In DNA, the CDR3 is TGCGCCAGCAGCCTAACGACTACCGCCTACAATGAGCAGTTCTTC.

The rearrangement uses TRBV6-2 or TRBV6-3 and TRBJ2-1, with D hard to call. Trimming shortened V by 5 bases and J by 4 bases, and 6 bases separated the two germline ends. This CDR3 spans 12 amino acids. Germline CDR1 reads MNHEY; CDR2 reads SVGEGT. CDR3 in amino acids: CASSNGYNEQFF. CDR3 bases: TGTGCCAGCAGTAACGGATACAATGAGCAGTTCTTC.